This TCR beta chain is drawn from a study of T cell repertoires in cytomegalovirus infection. Germline lookup yields CDR1 MRHNA and CDR2 SNTAGT. The CDR3 has 14 amino acids. The ends were cut back, 6 bases at V and 6 bases at J, with 15 bases in the middle. TCRdb used MiXCR to reprocess the reads, holding one entry per CDR3 protein. The table has around 89,000 distinct CDR3 sequences, 25% to 30% seen once. Turning to this clonotype: The antigen is undetermined.

The chain combines TRBV6-4 with TRBJ2-1, with unresolved D. The sequencing used CD8+ T cells from cultured PBMCs, collected from culture after CMV antigen stimulation. The receptor was isolated from a human donor in good health (CMV status not recorded). Some clones in this sample may be carry-over from other donors' samples. For the CDR3, the DNA is TGTGCCAGCAGCCACGATTACTCCGGCAATGAGCAGTTCTTC. It is translated as CASSHDYSGNEQFF.